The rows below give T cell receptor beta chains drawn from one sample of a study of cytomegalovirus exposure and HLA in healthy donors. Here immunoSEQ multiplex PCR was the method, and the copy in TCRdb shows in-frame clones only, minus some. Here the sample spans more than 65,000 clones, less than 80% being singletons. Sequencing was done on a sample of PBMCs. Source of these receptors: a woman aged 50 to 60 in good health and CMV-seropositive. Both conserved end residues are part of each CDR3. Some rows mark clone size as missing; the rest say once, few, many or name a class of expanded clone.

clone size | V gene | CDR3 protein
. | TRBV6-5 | CASRIQWDTEAFF
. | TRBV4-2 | CASSQDGTQYF
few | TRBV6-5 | CASSFRGGGEAFF
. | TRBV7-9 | CASSLVVGQGGNTEAFF
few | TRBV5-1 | CATIPGGQGFSPNSPLHF
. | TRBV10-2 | CASSKGLAGSEETQYF
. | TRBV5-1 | CASSFGLAGSYEQYF
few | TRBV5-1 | CASSLAGTGAYGYTF
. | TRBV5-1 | CASKREPDYGYTF
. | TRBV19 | CASSIVQGNTEAFF
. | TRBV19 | CASNNPRGILQPQHF
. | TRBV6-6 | CASSYWTGPSGNTIYF
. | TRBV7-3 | CASSSGIGGENGYTF
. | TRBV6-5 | CASSSDSQGADTQYF
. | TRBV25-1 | CASTGTSNYGYTF
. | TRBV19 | CASTPTRDRGNQPQHF
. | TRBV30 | CAWSRRDRVTGELFF
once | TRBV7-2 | CASSQLAATDTQYF
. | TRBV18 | CASSPLDGGSLTEAFF
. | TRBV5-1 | CASRRQGANEQYF
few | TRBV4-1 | CASSQGILRSGTGTEAFF
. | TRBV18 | CASSPGITGETGNTIYF
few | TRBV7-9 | CASSPPWVAQETQYF
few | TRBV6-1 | CASKSGQPYEQYF
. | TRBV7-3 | CASSRSGTENSPLHF
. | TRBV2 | CASSHPTGGYGNQPQHF
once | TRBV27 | CASSYHSDSIYEQYF
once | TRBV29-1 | CSVEPGVGYTF
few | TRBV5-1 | CASSLGRGGLDEQFF
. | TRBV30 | CAWSPQGTGELFF
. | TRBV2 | CASSEARGGDEQFF
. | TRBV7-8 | CASSFGQGETEAFF
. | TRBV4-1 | CASRQGIRVFNTEAFF
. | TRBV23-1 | CASSQSPPSGGTELFF
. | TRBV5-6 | CASSLEGTGWGYTEAFF
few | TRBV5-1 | CASSLRGGEETQYF
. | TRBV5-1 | CASSLAGNTGELLF
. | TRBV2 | CASSEGLGLAGDEQFF
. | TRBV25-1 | CASSEYWQGMDTQYF
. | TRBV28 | CASTFLREDTEAFF
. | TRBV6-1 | CASSALQGFPSDTQYF
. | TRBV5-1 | CASSLSGGNQPQHF
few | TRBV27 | CASSLTGRGEKLFF
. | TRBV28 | CASSLGWGRGFDKNIQYF
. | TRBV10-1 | CASSEDRGQGETQYF
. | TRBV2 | CASSEQGAYNEQFF
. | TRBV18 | CTSSPRQGNTGELFF
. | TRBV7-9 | CASSLSQVGYGYTF
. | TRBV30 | CAWGGTGELFF
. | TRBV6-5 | CASSYSRGGNTEAFF
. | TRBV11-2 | CASSLSSPSGGTYNEQFF
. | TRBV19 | CASSIFLNTEAFF
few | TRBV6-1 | CASTSRWETEAFF
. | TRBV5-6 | CASSPGSVYGYTF
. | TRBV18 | CASSPGRYSYEQYF
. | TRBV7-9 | CASSLGTGEQFF
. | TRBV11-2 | CASSPDRNQPQHF
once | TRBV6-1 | CASSELGANYGYTF
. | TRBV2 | CARIPPRTGPEGTDTQYF